The entry below gives a single TCR beta chain sequence along with its context. What it recognizes is unknown. These data come from a study of T cell responses to AZD1222 COVID-19 vaccine. Study-level points and caveats: Repertoire sampling was restricted to post-peak T cell response timepoints. When two AZD1222 doses had been given, Spike-specific TCR breadth and depth rose. Mostly white British, mostly female donors; authors suggested clonal diversity may be underestimated. At baseline, just six AZD1222 recipients tested seropositive.

The table came from immunoSEQ multiplex PCR; TCRdb's copy has only in-frame clones and leaves some out. Seen here are approximately 150,000 clones, roughly 90% observed once, and the top ten hold 3% to 4%. Sample: peripheral blood, taken 28 days after the second AZD1222 dose. The sequence was collected from an adult who received the AZD1222 COVID-19 vaccine.

CDR3 DNA sequence: TGCGCCAGCAGCCAAGATCCTAACCAAGTGGCACCAAACAATGAGCAGTTCTTC. Translation: CASSQDPNQVAPNNEQFF. The rearrangement uses TRBV4-3 and TRBJ2-1; D gene unclear. Germline-derived CDR1 and CDR2 are LGHNA and YSLEER. The germline V and J ends were trimmed by 0 bases and 5 bases, with 20 bases remaining between them. The CDR3 has 18 residues.